The 30 T cell receptor beta chains presented below share a single source sample, sequenced in a study of a mutant IDH1 vaccine in newly diagnosed glioma. Regarding time point: week 5, during vaccination. It was 300 ug of mutant IDH1 20-mer peptide that made up each vaccine dose, given with topical imiquimod. Their cognate antigens are unknown. Sequencing used immunoSEQ multiplex PCR; TCRdb keeps in-frame clones, though not all of them. The sample carries 45,000 to 55,000 clones, more than 70% recorded once. The starting material was PBMCs, obtained from a glioma patient whose treatment included an IDH1 peptide vaccine. The receptors come from a woman aged 40-49 years with glioma.

The V call is TRBV7-2, the J call TRBJ2-7; no reliable D call. CDR3 length: 15 amino acids. Germline V gene lookup returns CDR1 SGHTA and CDR2 FQGNSA. V was shortened by 1 base and J by 0 bases, with 10 bases between the two germline ends. DNA for the CDR3: TGTGCCAGCAGCTTAGGTGGCGGCAGCTCCTACGAGCAGTACTTC. This encodes CASSLGGGSSYEQYF.

This clone showed up just a few times. This chain links TRBV19 with TRBJ1-4; TRBD1 aligns across 10 bases. Losses at the gene ends were 6 bases for V and 8 bases for J; bases not matched to a gene: 12. Germline V CDR1 and CDR2: LNHDA, SQIVND (reference sequence). The CDR3 totals 16 residues. The CDR3 here is CASSGTGDGPSEKLFF. The CDR3 DNA reads TGTGCCAGTAGCGGGACAGGGGACGGACCAAGCGAAAAACTGTTTTTT.

The chain has TRBV11-2 and TRBJ2-7; 9 bases align to TRBD1. After removal of 1 base from V and 6 bases from J, the junction contained 10 bases not matched to a gene. Germline V gives CDR1 SGHAT, CDR2 FQNNGV. The CDR3 is 16 residues long. CDR3 protein: CASSLGDRDRPREQYF. The CDR3 nucleotides read TGTGCCAGCAGCTTAGGGGACAGGGATCGTCCCCGCGAGCAGTACTTC.

V gene TRBV5-6 combines with J gene TRBJ2-7, with D perhaps TRBD1 (5 bases). The CDR3 loop spans 12 amino acids. Germline assignment: CDR1 SGHDT and CDR2 YYEEEE. Between the trimmed V and J ends, which lost 4 bases and 3 bases, there was a span of 8 bases. This CDR3 is CASSAGIYEQYF. The CDR3 DNA reads TGTGCCAGCAGCGCAGGGATCTACGAGCAGTACTTC.

V usage is TRBV9 and J usage is TRBJ2-4, with D perhaps TRBD1 (5 bases). V lost 4 bases and J 14 bases, leaving 22 bases between the germline ends. The V gene's germline CDR1 is SGDLS and CDR2 YYNGEE. The CDR3 is 14 residues long. The CDR3 reads CASSPLDKARTKYF. The DNA of the CDR3 is TGTGCCAGCAGCCCCCTCGACAAGGCCAGGACAAAGTACTTC.

The chain is built from TRBV7-2 and TRBJ2-7; TRBD1 agrees at 9 bases. V dropped 4 bases and J dropped 8; count of bases not matched to a gene: 12. CDR1 SGHTA and CDR2 FQGNSA come from the germline V gene. This CDR3 region has 15 residues. The CDR3 sequence: CASSSTGTGPPKQYF. CDR3 nucleotides: TGTGCCAGCAGCTCTACCGGGACAGGGCCCCCAAAGCAGTACTTC.

The chain carries TRBV5-6 and TRBJ1-1; 7 positions match TRBD1. Germline CDR1 reads SGHDT; CDR2 reads YYEEEE. The CDR3 covers 13 residues. Trimming at V came to 2 bases and at J to 3 bases, leaving 1 base not matched to a gene. The CDR3 spells CASSLTGDTEAFF. DNA for the CDR3: TGTGCCAGCAGCTTAACAGGGGACACTGAAGCTTTCTTT. The whole variable domain, filled in from reference TRBV5-6 and TRBJ1-1, reads DAGVTQSPTHLIKTRGQQVTLRCSPKSGHDTVSWYQQALGQGPQFIFQYYEEEERQRGNFPDRFSGHQFPNYSSELNVNALLLGDSALYLCASSLTGDTEAFFGQGTRLTVV.

The table lists this clone with a few counts. The chain employs TRBV12-5 and TRBJ1-1, with D perhaps TRBD1 (5 bases). The CDR3 runs 11 residues. The germline CDR1 and CDR2 sequences are LGHNT and FRNRAP. V was clipped by 5 bases and J by 10 bases, with 11 bases between them. The CDR3: CASGRDGGAFF. The CDR3 DNA reads as TGTGCTAGTGGTCGGGACGGTGGAGCTTTCTTT.

CDR3 DNA sequence: TGCGCCAGCAGCTTCTTAGCGGGGGACTCCTACAATGAGCAGTTCTTC. Translation: CASSFLAGDSYNEQFF. The V gene is TRBV5-1, the J gene TRBJ2-1, with 9 bases lining up with TRBD2. The CDR3 has 16 amino acids. Germline CDR1 is SGHRS and CDR2 is YFSETQ. V shed 2 bases and J 0 bases; nucleotides not matched to a gene: 3.

The chain uses TRBV13 and TRBJ2-6, with D possibly being TRBD1 or TRBD2 (6 bases each). Trimming removed 4 bases at V and 4 bases at J, with 14 bases between. Germline V gene data show CDR1 as PRHDT and CDR2 as FYEKMQ (reference sequence). This CDR3 has 16 amino acids. The CDR3 DNA sequence: TGTGCCAGCAGCTCTCGGAGGGGGGCCGGGGCCAACGTCCTGACTTTC. This sequence encodes CASSSRRGAGANVLTF.

The chain links TRBV7-9 to TRBJ1-3, with D hard to call. Germline V gene data show CDR1 as SEHNR and CDR2 as FQNEAQ (reference sequence). Trimming left V 1 base short and J 7 bases short, with 23 bases between. This CDR3 has 18 amino acids. The CDR3: CASSLDGWRADGKNTIYF. The CDR3 coding sequence is TGTGCCAGCAGCTTAGACGGATGGAGGGCAGACGGAAAGAACACCATATATTTT.

The chain recombines TRBV30 with TRBJ1-3, with D tentatively TRBD1 (5 bases). The CDR3 spans 15 residues. V was pared by 5 bases and J by 0 bases, with 14 bases between. CDR1 is GTSNPN, CDR2 SVGIG, per germline (reference sequence). The DNA for the CDR3 is TGTGCCTGGTACCAGGGAACCACCTCTGGAAACACCATATATTTT. As protein: CAWYQGTTSGNTIYF. Variable domain in full (rest from reference TRBV30 and TRBJ1-3): SQTIHQWPATLVQPVGSPLSLECTVEGTSNPNLYWYRQAAGRGLQLLFYSVGIGQISSEVPQNLSASRPQDRQFILSSKKLLLSDSGFYLCAWYQGTTSGNTIYFGEGSWLTVV.

The chain joins TRBV29-1 to TRBJ1-2, with TRBD1 identical over 8 bases. This CDR3 region has 12 residues. Germline CDR1 reads SQVTM; CDR2 reads ANQGSEA. The trim removed 4 bases at V and 11 bases at J, leaving 9 bases unmatched. CDR3 sequence (DNA): TGCAGCGTTGTGCCTGCCAGGGGGCAATACACCTTC. Encoded protein: CSVVPARGQYTF.

This rearrangement joins TRBV19 to TRBJ1-1, with TRBD1 identical over 8 bases. Per germline, CDR1 LNHDA and CDR2 SQIVND (reference sequence). This CDR3 comprises 13 residues. The J segment lost 3 bases and the V segment lost 6 bases, leaving 3 bases of the junction unmatched. The DNA for the CDR3 is TGTGCCAGTAGCAGGGGGCCTTACACTGAAGCTTTCTTT. This sequence encodes CASSRGPYTEAFF.

This chain joins TRBV18 and TRBJ2-2; D unresolved. Germline V gives CDR1 KGHSH, CDR2 LQKENI. This CDR3 has 12 residues. Trimming took 0 bases from V and 7 from J, leaving 3 bases between them. The CDR3 protein is CASSPPNGELFF. In DNA, the CDR3 is TGTGCCAGCTCACCACCTAACGGGGAGCTGTTTTTT.

This chain connects TRBV5-6 to TRBJ1-2; D is uncertain. There are 16 residues in the CDR3. V was trimmed by 0 bases and J by 3 bases, leaving 15 bases between them. The germline V gene encodes CDR1 SGHDT and CDR2 YYEEEE. As DNA, the CDR3 is TGTGCCAGCAGCTTGGAAGAGACTATTGCTTACTATGGCTACACCTTC. Encoded protein: CASSLEETIAYYGYTF.

The genes are TRBV6-1 and TRBJ2-3; TRBD2 might be the D (6 bases). Trimming cost V 1 base and J 4 bases, with 12 bases left between them. From germline, CDR1 is MNHNS and CDR2 SASEGT. The CDR3 covers 15 residues. CDR3 DNA sequence: TGTGCCAGCAGTGAAGGGCGGGGCGGGGCAGATACGCAGTATTTT. Its translation: CASSEGRGGADTQYF.

The rearrangement joins TRBV6-1 to TRBJ2-7; 7 bases are a match to TRBD2. Germline trimming cut 0 bases from V and 6 bases from J; bases unmatched to any gene: 8. The CDR3 runs 15 residues. CDR1 and CDR2 from the germline V gene are MNHNS and SASEGT. CDR3 sequence: CASSEAAGERGEQYF. The CDR3 nucleotides read TGTGCCAGCAGTGAAGCGGCGGGGGAGAGGGGCGAGCAGTACTTC.

The chain combines TRBV6-5 with TRBJ1-2; TRBD1 might be the D (6 bases). Per the germline V gene, CDR1 is MNHEY and CDR2 is SVGAGI. This CDR3 has 14 amino acids. V was shortened by 6 bases and J by 2 bases, with 13 bases between the two germline ends. The CDR3 region has the DNA TGTGCCAGCAGCAGTAGGGGGAGGAACTATGGCTACACCTTC. Translated: CASSSRGRNYGYTF.

V is TRBV21-1 and J is TRBJ2-7; TRBD1, as called in the table, went unchecked against the DNA. TRBV21-1 is described as a pseudogene. CDR3 length: 17 amino acids. CDR3 region: CASSKVMKGQGGYEQYF. The CDR3 bases are TGTGCCAGCAGCAAAGTAATGAAGGGCCAAGGGGGCTACGAGCAGTACTTC.

The chain employs TRBV29-1 and TRBJ2-5; maybe TRBD2 (5 bases). V was clipped by 5 bases and J by 5 bases, with 9 bases between them. The CDR3 runs 11 residues. Germline-derived CDR1 and CDR2 are SQVTM and ANQGSEA. CDR3 residues: CSVFEGETQYF. The DNA for the CDR3 is TGCAGCGTTTTCGAGGGTGAGACCCAGTACTTC.

The rearrangement links TRBV6-6 to TRBJ2-2; 7 nucleotides agree with TRBD1. This CDR3 comprises 14 residues. J gave up 3 bases and V 4 bases, and 2 bases lay outside the gene matches. Germline V CDR1 and CDR2: MNHNY, SVGAGI (reference sequence). CDR3 residues: CASSFTGDTGELFF. CDR3 nucleotides: TGTGCCAGCAGTTTTACAGGGGACACCGGGGAGCTGTTTTTT.

The J gene is TRBJ2-5, the V gene TRBV5-7, with 7 bases identical to TRBD1. Being an ORF, TRBV5-7 has a function that is uncertain. The CDR3 has 15 residues. V trimming: 4 bases; J trimming: 1 base; junction bases outside the gene matches: 7. CDR3 loop: CASSHQAGGQETQYF. The CDR3 nucleotides read TGTGCCAGCAGCCATCAGGCAGGGGGCCAAGAGACCCAGTACTTC.

In its sample, this clone was seen once. The CDR3: CASSYRPDSYEQYF. The DNA of the CDR3 is TGTGCCAGCAGTTATCGGCCGGACTCCTACGAGCAGTACTTC. V and J are TRBV6-5 and TRBJ2-7; D is unclear. The germline CDR1 and CDR2 sequences are MNHEY and SVGAGI. The V end was cut by 3 bases, the J end by 0 bases, with 9 bases between. This CDR3 spans 14 amino acids.

The rearrangement uses TRBV27 and TRBJ2-5; 14 bases are shared with TRBD2. The germline V gene encodes CDR1 MNHEY and CDR2 SMNVEV (reference sequence). The CDR3 sequence is 19 residues long. The V and J ends lost 5 bases and 2 bases, in that order; junction bases with no gene match: 13. The CDR3 DNA reads TGTGCCAGCAGTCCCACGATCCGACTAGCGGGGGGGACTCAAGAGACCCAGTACTTC. The encoded protein is CASSPTIRLAGGTQETQYF.

The chain has TRBV7-9 and TRBJ2-5; the D gene is possibly TRBD2 (5 bases). CDR1 is SEHNR and CDR2 is FQNEAQ in the germline V gene (reference sequence). The V end was cut by 6 bases, the J end by 5 bases, with 19 bases between. This CDR3 has 15 amino acids. CDR3 sequence reads: CASSPSSGGVETQYF. Written as DNA, the CDR3 is TGTGCCAGCAGTCCTTCAAGCGGTGGGGTGGAGACCCAGTACTTC.

The chain carries TRBV10-3 and TRBJ1-4, with 9 nucleotides matching TRBD1. V dropped 6 bases and J dropped 6; count of bases not matched to a gene: 11. Germline V CDR1 and CDR2: ENHRY, SYGVKD. The CDR3 contains 16 residues. The CDR3 loop is CAISPRDRVFHEKLFF. The CDR3 nucleotides are TGTGCCATCAGCCCCCGGGACAGGGTATTTCATGAAAAACTGTTTTTT.

CDR3 DNA: TGTGCCAGCACCCCGTCAGGGACAGTCTCCTACGAGCAGTACTTC. Translation: CASTPSGTVSYEQYF. V and J are TRBV2 and TRBJ2-7, with TRBD1 identical over 7 bases. The germline CDR1 and CDR2 sequences are SNHLY and FYNNEI. The CDR3 is 15 residues long. Trimming at V came to 7 bases and at J to 0 bases, leaving 9 bases not matched to a gene.

This clone appeared a few times. Here the CDR3 reads CATSRGDRADSNQPQHF. In DNA, the CDR3 is TGTGCCACCAGCAGAGGCGACAGGGCTGATAGCAATCAGCCCCAGCATTTT. This sequence joins TRBV15 and TRBJ1-5, with 7 bases identical to TRBD1. CDR1 is LNHNV and CDR2 is YYDKDF in the germline V gene (reference sequence). After removal of 1 base from V and 0 bases from J, the junction contained 6 bases not matched to a gene. The CDR3 covers 17 residues.

This chain connects TRBV7-2 to TRBJ2-5, with D hard to call. CDR1 and CDR2 from the germline V gene are SGHTA and FQGNSA. This CDR3 has 14 amino acids. V dropped 5 bases and J dropped 5 bases, with 15 bases sitting between them. CDR3 sequence (DNA): TGTGCCAGCAGCCCCCTCGGTGGGATGGAGACCCAGTACTTC. Residues: CASSPLGGMETQYF.